This passage covers 19 T cell receptor beta chains from one sample sequenced in a study of shared clonotypes between healthy human individuals. Naive-designated CD8 cells lacked CD45RO, were positively enriched for CCR7, and omitted terminally differentiated effector memory CD45RA+ cells. Clones were read by immunoSEQ multiplex PCR, and TCRdb kept only the in-frame ones, dropping some. This table holds about 820,000 clones, almost 95% found once. Input material: naive CD8+ T cells sorted from blood. Receptor source: a man aged 25 to 45 in good health.

The chain links TRBV7-6 to TRBJ2-1; 8 bases are shared with TRBD2. In germline, CDR1 is SGHVS, CDR2 FNYEAQ. J gave up 6 bases and V 6 bases, and 7 bases lay outside the gene matches. The CDR3 runs to 14 residues. The CDR3 spells CASSYAAGGNEQFF. DNA of the CDR3: TGTGCCAGCAGTTACGCCGCGGGGGGCAATGAGCAGTTCTTC.

The chain couples TRBV5-4 to TRBJ2-1, with a weak D call TRBD2 (6 bases). The CDR3 consists of 15 residues. V was shortened by 4 bases and J by 9 bases, with 20 bases between the two germline ends. CDR1 is SGHNT and CDR2 is YYREEE in the germline V gene (reference sequence). CDR3 coding DNA: TGTGCCAGCAGCACAACGGGACTTTCCGCCGGTGAGCAGTTCTTC. Translated, it gives CASSTTGLSAGEQFF.

The V and J genes are TRBV13 and TRBJ2-1, with D possibly matching TRBD2 (6 bases). The CDR3 is 15 amino acids. The germline gives CDR1 PRHDT, CDR2 FYEKMQ (reference sequence). V shed 0 bases and J shed 3 bases, with 9 bases lying between them. The CDR3 bases are TGTGCCAGCAGCTTAGGCGGGAGTAACTACAATGAGCAGTTCTTC. Amino acids: CASSLGGSNYNEQFF.

The chain is built from TRBV4-1 and TRBJ2-2; TRBD2 aligns across 13 bases. The V and J ends lost 5 bases and 2 bases, in that order; junction bases with no gene match: 5. Germline CDR1 and CDR2: MGHRA and YSYEKL. This CDR3 is built from 17 residues. The CDR3 DNA is TGCGCCAGCAGCGAGGGACTAGCGGGGATCAACACCGGGGAGCTGTTTTTT. This codes for CASSEGLAGINTGELFF.

The rearrangement joins TRBV28 to TRBJ1-2; D is unclear. Germline V gives CDR1 MDHEN, CDR2 SYDVKM. V lost 0 bases and J 1 base, leaving 3 bases between the germline ends. The CDR3 loop spans 13 amino acids. The CDR3 spells CASSLWVNYGYTF. The DNA for the CDR3 is TGTGCCAGCAGTTTATGGGTTAACTATGGCTACACCTTC.

The chain couples TRBV10-3 to TRBJ1-2, with D tentatively TRBD1 (5 bases). The CDR3 covers 15 residues. From germline, CDR1 is ENHRY and CDR2 SYGVKD. V was shortened by 7 bases and J by 4 bases, with 19 bases between the two germline ends. CDR3 DNA sequence: TGTGCCATCATGGGGCAATCCCCAAGGGGCTATGGCTACACCTTC. Protein product: CAIMGQSPRGYGYTF.

The chain couples TRBV6-5 to TRBJ2-5, with 10 bases identical to TRBD2. V was pared by 6 bases and J by 2 bases, with 6 bases of the junction left unmatched. Looked up from germline, CDR1 is MNHEY and CDR2 is SVGAGI. This CDR3 is built from 15 residues. The CDR3 loop is CASSQLAGYQETQYF. The CDR3 DNA reads TGTGCCAGCAGCCAACTAGCGGGATATCAAGAGACCCAGTACTTC.

The rearrangement links TRBV6-6 to TRBJ2-5; tentative D call: TRBD1 (7 bases). V lost 2 bases to trimming and J lost 5 bases, with 18 bases between them. Germline values: CDR1 MNHNY, CDR2 SVGAGI (reference sequence). CDR3 length: 16 residues. For the CDR3, the DNA is TGTGCCAGCAGTTACACGGTACAGGGGAGGTGGGAGACCCAGTACTTC. This sequence encodes CASSYTVQGRWETQYF.

The rearrangement uses TRBV7-9 and TRBJ2-1; 9 bases fit TRBD1. Germline V gene data show CDR1 as SEHNR and CDR2 as FQNEAQ (reference sequence). The CDR3 has 15 residues. With 5 bases clipped from V and 9 bases from J, the junction kept 11 bases outside the gene matches. CDR3 coding DNA: TGTGCCAGCAGCGACAGCGGGACAGGGTATGTTGAGCAGTTCTTC. As protein: CASSDSGTGYVEQFF.

The chain employs TRBV19 and TRBJ1-4, with no clear D. V dropped 3 bases and J dropped 6 bases, with 11 bases sitting between them. This CDR3 is 14 amino acids long. Germline V gene lookup returns CDR1 LNHDA and CDR2 SQIVND (reference sequence). CDR3 sequence (DNA): TGTGCCAGTAGTATGATGGGGAACCATGAAAAACTGTTTTTT. Its protein product is CASSMMGNHEKLFF. Variable domain in full (rest from reference TRBV19 and TRBJ1-4): DGGITQSPKYLFRKEGQNVTLSCEQNLNHDAMYWYRQDPGQGLRLIYYSQIVNDFQKGDIAEGYSVSREKKESFPLTVTSAQKNPTAFYLCASSMMGNHEKLFFGSGTQLSVL.

This clone was seen only once. V gene TRBV7-8 combines with J gene TRBJ2-7, with TRBD1 as a possible D gene (5 bases). The CDR3 covers 12 residues. V was pared by 8 bases and J by 3 bases, with 11 bases between. Germline loops: CDR1 SGHVS, CDR2 FQNEAQ. The DNA of the CDR3 is TGTGCCAGCGAATCAGGGAACTACGAGCAGTACTTC. Translating gives CASESGNYEQYF.

This chain links TRBV7-9 with TRBJ2-2, with D tentatively TRBD1 or TRBD2 (5 bases each). This CDR3 has 16 residues. Trimming took off 0 bases at V and 5 bases at J, with 13 bases between the two ends. From germline, CDR1 is SEHNR and CDR2 FQNEAQ (reference sequence). CDR3 in amino acids: CASSLALAPGTGELFF. CDR3 nucleotide sequence: TGTGCCAGCAGCTTAGCCCTAGCCCCAGGGACCGGGGAGCTGTTTTTT.

This rearrangement joins TRBV5-4 to TRBJ1-1, with D possibly matching TRBD1 (5 bases). This CDR3 has 12 amino acids. The V gene lost 4 bases and the J gene lost 7 bases, with 11 bases spanning the gap. CDR1 is SGHNT, CDR2 YYREEE, per germline (reference sequence). The CDR3 spells CASSQTGGEAFF. The CDR3 DNA sequence: TGTGCCAGCAGCCAAACAGGTGGTGAAGCTTTCTTT.

J is TRBJ2-3 and V is TRBV28; the D is unclear. V was cut by 3 bases and J by 0 bases, with 7 bases left in between. From germline, CDR1 is MDHEN and CDR2 SYDVKM. CDR3 length equals 14 residues. CDR3 sequence reads: CASSFQLSTDTQYF. The DNA of the CDR3 is TGTGCCAGCAGTTTCCAACTTAGCACAGATACGCAGTATTTT.

The rearrangement links TRBV14 to TRBJ2-1, with 12 bases fitting TRBD2. The CDR3 contains 18 residues. V shed 0 bases and J 2 bases; nucleotides not matched to a gene: 5. The germline V gene has CDR1 SGHDN and CDR2 FVKESK. DNA of the CDR3: TGTGCCAGCAGCCAAGAGCCTGGACTAGCGGGACCCTACAATGAGCAGTTCTTC. Residues: CASSQEPGLAGPYNEQFF.

Remarks on this clone: One base away lies a much larger clone, so this may be a sequencing read error. This sample includes further DNA sequences coding for the same CDR3. The V call is TRBV28, the J call TRBJ1-2, with no clear D. The CDR3 has 11 residues. Trimming stripped 3 bases from V and 4 bases from J, with 3 bases between. Germline CDR1 reads MDHEN; CDR2 reads SYDVKM. The CDR3 sequence: CASSFLYGYTF. As DNA, the CDR3 is TGTGCCAGCAGTTTTCTCTATGGCTACACCTTC.

The rearrangement joins TRBV28 to TRBJ2-1, with 10 bases matching TRBD1. The trim removed 6 bases at V and 6 bases at J, leaving 11 bases unmatched. Germline CDR1 MDHEN, CDR2 SYDVKM. This CDR3 is built from 16 residues. Written as DNA, the CDR3 is TGTGCCAGCAGCGGCGGGTGGGACAGGGGTATCAATGAGCAGTTCTTC. Translation gives CASSGGWDRGINEQFF.

The chain joins TRBV4-1 to TRBJ2-5; D possibly corresponds to TRBD2 (5 bases). CDR1 is MGHRA and CDR2 is YSYEKL in the germline V gene. The V and J ends lost 2 bases and 5 bases respectively, with 9 bases between them. This CDR3 contains 13 residues. The CDR3 coding sequence is TGCGCCAGCAGCCAACTAGAGGGCGAGACCCAGTACTTC. Protein sequence: CASSQLEGETQYF.

The rearrangement links TRBV10-1 to TRBJ2-1; a possible D gene is TRBD1 (5 bases). V shed 2 bases and J shed 0 bases, with 8 bases lying between them. The CDR3 length is 15 residues. Per the germline V gene, CDR1 is WNHNN and CDR2 is SYGVQD (reference sequence). In DNA form, the CDR3 reads TGCGCCAGCAGTGAGACAGGAACCTCCTACAATGAGCAGTTCTTC. Amino acids: CASSETGTSYNEQFF.